The 30 T cell receptor beta chains presented below share a single source sample, sequenced in a study of blood T cell repertoires in COVID-19 (dated by TCRdb to 2019 to 2021). Library preparation used the immunoSEQ multiplex PCR assay. The immuneACCESS repertoire file appears here via TCRdb, limited to in-frame rearrangements. These files lack a portion of the clones; in checked studies, under half of the deficit traces to unresolved V genes, and the cause of the others is not known. The sample table shows hundreds of thousands of clones, and approximately 84% are seen once. The ten largest clones capture 3% to 4% of the sample. Sequencing was done on a sample of PBMCs or T cells enriched from blood (not recorded which). These receptors came from a woman aged 40 to 50 with acute COVID-19.

This clone was counted only a few times. The V gene is TRBV5-1, the J gene TRBJ2-7; 7 bases fit TRBD1. This CDR3 comprises 16 residues. Germline CDR1 reads SGHRS; CDR2 reads YFSETQ. Germline trimming cut 0 bases from V and 2 bases from J; bases unmatched to any gene: 8. The CDR3 DNA follows: TGCGCCAGCAGCTTGGATGGGACAGCAGCACCCTACGAGCAGTACTTC. This translates into CASSLDGTAAPYEQYF.

The chain links TRBV10-1 to TRBJ2-3, with TRBD2 matching 11 bases. V shed 6 bases, J shed 2 bases, and the junction held 7 bases outside the gene matches. Germline V CDR1 and CDR2: WNHNN, SYGVQD (reference sequence). The CDR3 loop spans 16 amino acids. CDR3 nucleotides: TGCGCCAGCAGCACCGGGACTAGCGGACTCACAGATACGCAGTATTTT. The encoded protein is CASSTGTSGLTDTQYF.

The V gene is TRBV5-4, the J gene TRBJ1-1, with 8 bases identical to TRBD1. The V segment lost 4 bases and the J segment 5 bases; nucleotides outside the gene matches: 7. The CDR3 length is 14 residues. Germline V gene data show CDR1 as SGHNT and CDR2 as YYREEE (reference sequence). CDR3: CASSADRAKTEAFF. In DNA, the CDR3 is TGTGCCAGCAGCGCGGACAGGGCGAAGACTGAAGCTTTCTTT.

V usage is TRBV13 and J usage is TRBJ2-7, with 11 bases lining up with TRBD1. CDR3 length: 16 amino acids. Trimming removed 5 bases from V and 2 bases from J; junction bases left unmatched: 8. CDR1 PRHDT and CDR2 FYEKMQ come from the germline V gene (reference sequence). This chain's CDR3 is CASSQLGTGGTYEQYF. In nucleotides, the CDR3 is TGTGCCAGCAGCCAACTAGGGACAGGGGGAACCTACGAGCAGTACTTC.

This chain uses TRBV6-5 with TRBJ1-2, with a weak D call TRBD1 (5 bases). The CDR3 has 15 residues. V lost 6 bases and J lost 2, with 16 bases in between. Germline loops: CDR1 MNHEY, CDR2 SVGAGI. CDR3 region: CASRGAGFSNYGYTF. The CDR3 nucleotides are TGTGCCAGCAGAGGGGCGGGGTTCTCGAACTATGGCTACACCTTC.

The genes are TRBV12-5 and TRBJ2-1, with 14 positions matching TRBD2. Unmatched junction bases numbered 16, after V lost 2 bases and J lost 7 bases. Germline CDR1 reads LGHNT; CDR2 reads FRNRAP. The CDR3 has 20 residues. In DNA form, the CDR3 reads TGTGCTAGTGGTTTGTCCCGACTAGCGGGAGGGCTAAGGTCGGGAAATGAGCAGTTCTTC. Residues: CASGLSRLAGGLRSGNEQFF. Combining the CDR3 with reference TRBV12-5 and TRBJ2-1 gives the whole variable domain DARVTQTPRHKVTEMGQEVTMRCQPILGHNTVFWYRQTMMQGLELLAYFRNRAPLDDSGMPKDRFSAEMPDATLATLKIQPSEPRDSAVYFCASGLSRLAGGLRSGNEQFFGPGTRLTVL.

This clone has a handful of counts. V and J are TRBV9 and TRBJ1-1; D ambiguous. V gave up 0 bases and J gave up 1 base, with 10 bases separating them. Germline lookup yields CDR1 SGDLS and CDR2 YYNGEE. The CDR3 totals 15 residues. The CDR3 DNA reads TGTGCCAGCAGCGTAGGGATGGGGAGGAACACTGAAGCTTTCTTT. Protein product: CASSVGMGRNTEAFF.

This chain connects TRBV5-1 to TRBJ2-7; 7 positions agree with TRBD2. After removal of 0 bases from V and 7 bases from J, the junction contained 10 bases not matched to a gene. CDR1 is SGHRS and CDR2 is YFSETQ in the germline V gene. This CDR3 has 15 residues. The CDR3 DNA sequence: TGCGCCAGCAGCTTGGCGGCGGGAGAGCACGGAGAGCAGTACTTC. It codes for CASSLAAGEHGEQYF.

The rearrangement uses TRBV9 and TRBJ2-1; D is uncertain. V lost 2 bases and J 7 bases, leaving 10 bases between the germline ends. This CDR3 has 13 amino acids. The germline CDR1 and CDR2 sequences are SGDLS and YYNGEE. CDR3 region: CASSVGPGNEQFF. In DNA form, the CDR3 reads TGTGCCAGCAGCGTGGGCCCAGGAAATGAGCAGTTCTTC.

The chain recombines TRBV7-9 with TRBJ2-3, with TRBD2 identical over 10 bases. This CDR3 comprises 16 residues. Germline-derived CDR1 and CDR2 are SEHNR and FQNEAQ (reference sequence). The V gene end was trimmed by 5 bases and the J gene end by 3 bases; junction bases not matched to a gene: 8. The CDR3 region has the DNA TGTGCCAGCAGCCCACAACTAGCGGGAATGACAGATACGCAGTATTTT. Translated: CASSPQLAGMTDTQYF.

The genes are TRBV5-1 and TRBJ2-7; the D gene is possibly TRBD2 (6 bases). CDR1 and CDR2 (germline): SGHRS, YFSETQ. The germline V and J ends were trimmed by 2 bases and 1 base, with 13 bases remaining between them. The CDR3 consists of 15 residues. The CDR3 DNA is TGCGCCAGCAGCTTCGCCAGGGACTCGTCCTACGAGCAGTACTTC. Translated, it gives CASSFARDSSYEQYF.

The chain has TRBV11-3 and TRBJ2-2, with 8 bases fitting TRBD2. CDR3 length: 16 amino acids. Germline CDR1 SGHNT, CDR2 YENEEA. V trimming: 0 bases; J trimming: 3 bases; junction bases outside the gene matches: 3. The CDR3 is CASSLEPGGDTGELFF. The DNA of the CDR3 is TGTGCCAGCAGCTTAGAACCGGGAGGGGACACCGGGGAGCTGTTTTTT.

The chain combines TRBV2 with TRBJ2-1; 8 bases align to TRBD2. Germline CDR1 is SNHLY and CDR2 is FYNNEI. The CDR3 is 14 residues long. V lost 6 bases and J lost 6; bases outside the gene matches: 7. In nucleotides, the CDR3 is TGTGCCAGCAGAGAAAAAACTAGCGGCAATGAGCAGTTCTTC. It specifies CASREKTSGNEQFF.

The rearrangement links TRBV18 to TRBJ2-7; 7 positions match TRBD1. The J segment lost 4 bases and the V segment lost 2 bases, leaving 5 bases of the junction unmatched. CDR3 length: 14 amino acids. The germline V gene has CDR1 KGHSH and CDR2 LQKENI. Here the CDR3 reads CASSPAGGTYEQYF. CDR3 coding DNA: TGTGCCAGCTCACCAGCAGGGGGAACTTACGAGCAGTACTTC. Full variable domain (rest looked up from reference TRBV18 and TRBJ2-7): NAGVMQNPRHLVRRRGQEARLRCSPMKGHSHVYWYRQLPEEGLKFMVYLQKENIIDESGMPKERFSAEFPKEGPSILRIQQVVRGDSAAYFCASSPAGGTYEQYFGPGTRLTVT.

J is TRBJ2-2 and V is TRBV9; 8 bases fit TRBD1. Germline trimming cut 2 bases from V and 7 bases from J; bases unmatched to any gene: 10. CDR3 length: 16 amino acids. Germline assignment: CDR1 SGDLS and CDR2 YYNGEE. This CDR3 reads CASSVPGGGPVGELFF. CDR3 sequence (DNA): TGTGCCAGCAGCGTTCCAGGGGGCGGGCCAGTCGGGGAGCTGTTTTTT.

V is TRBV11-1 and J is TRBJ2-1, with D perhaps matching TRBD2 (5 bases). Trimming pared 0 bases from V and 0 bases from J, leaving 12 bases between. The CDR3 covers 17 residues. Germline V gene data show CDR1 as SGHAT and CDR2 as FQDESV (reference sequence). The CDR3 bases are TGTGCCAGCAGCTTAGCGTTCGCGGGCAGCTCCTACAATGAGCAGTTCTTC. Translation: CASSLAFAGSSYNEQFF.

This sequence joins TRBV19 and TRBJ2-1; D is uncertain. The CDR3 totals 13 residues. CDR1 and CDR2 (germline): LNHDA, SQIVND (reference sequence). The germline V and J ends were trimmed by 6 bases and 0 bases, with 6 bases remaining between them. The CDR3 DNA sequence: TGTGCCAGTAGCCCAGTCTCCTACAATGAGCAGTTCTTC. This encodes CASSPVSYNEQFF.

The J gene is TRBJ1-5, the V gene TRBV28; D unresolved. Germline CDR1 and CDR2: MDHEN and SYDVKM. V gave up 4 bases and J gave up 5 bases, with 15 bases separating them. This CDR3 is built from 15 residues. Here the CDR3 DNA reads TGTGCCAGCAGTTATGGAGGACTCGGCCATCAGCCCCAGCATTTT. Encoded protein: CASSYGGLGHQPQHF. Looking up the rest from reference TRBV28 and TRBJ1-5 gives the full variable domain: DVKVTQSSRYLVKRTGEKVFLECVQDMDHENMFWYRQDPGLGLRLIYFSYDVKMKEKGDIPEGYSVSREKKERFSLILESASTNQTSMYLCASSYGGLGHQPQHFGDGTRLSIL.

The rearrangement joins TRBV4-2 to TRBJ1-1, with TRBD1 as a possible D gene (5 bases). V was shortened by 0 bases and J by 4 bases, with 15 bases between the two germline ends. The CDR3 is made up of 16 amino acids. CDR1 is LGHNA and CDR2 is YNFKEQ in the germline V gene. In DNA, the CDR3 is TGTGCCAGCAGCCAAGAAGGCGGGGGGTCGGGCACTGAAGCTTTCTTT. Translation gives CASSQEGGGSGTEAFF.

The CDR3 reads CASSLFHGTVSNQPQHF. The CDR3 DNA reads as TGTGCCAGCAGTTTATTTCACGGGACAGTCAGCAATCAGCCCCAGCATTTT. This chain uses TRBV28 with TRBJ1-5; TRBD1 agrees at 7 bases. CDR1 is MDHEN, CDR2 SYDVKM, per germline. The CDR3 spans 17 residues. J was trimmed by 1 base and V by 1 base; bases with no gene match: 7.

The chain combines TRBV10-3 with TRBJ2-1; 13 bases are a match to TRBD2. Trimming at V came to 3 bases and at J to 4 bases, leaving 6 bases not matched to a gene. Germline CDR1 is ENHRY and CDR2 is SYGVKD. The CDR3 is 17 residues long. The CDR3 sequence: CAISEYRGLAGYNEQFF. CDR3 DNA sequence: TGTGCCATCAGTGAATATCGGGGACTAGCGGGATACAATGAGCAGTTCTTC.

The V and J genes are TRBV2 and TRBJ1-5, with D hard to call. Germline V gene data show CDR1 as SNHLY and CDR2 as FYNNEI. The CDR3 totals 15 residues. V dropped 1 base and J dropped 5 bases, with 12 bases sitting between them. CDR3: CASSEGIIADQPQHF. CDR3 in DNA: TGTGCCAGCAGTGAAGGCATTATAGCGGATCAGCCCCAGCATTTT.

The chain joins TRBV2 to TRBJ1-3; D call uncertain. The germline V gene has CDR1 SNHLY and CDR2 FYNNEI. The CDR3 is 13 amino acids. Trimming shortened V by 7 bases and J by 1 base, and 8 bases separated the two germline ends. CDR3 DNA sequence: TGTGCCAGCAAAGAACGGTCTGGAAACACCATATATTTT. Translating gives CASKERSGNTIYF.

The rearrangement links TRBV7-2 to TRBJ1-1; D is uncertain. The V and J ends lost 1 base and 5 bases respectively, with 14 bases between them. The CDR3 extends over 15 amino acids. The germline gives CDR1 SGHTA, CDR2 FQGNSA. In DNA, the CDR3 is TGTGCCAGCAGCTTAGACGGGAGAGGAGTAACTGAAGCTTTCTTT. Translation gives CASSLDGRGVTEAFF.

The CDR3 nucleotides are TGCAGCGTTGGTAATAGTAAGAATCAGCCCCAGCATTTT. This sequence encodes CSVGNSKNQPQHF. The chain couples TRBV29-1 to TRBJ1-5; the D is unclear. The CDR3 runs 13 residues. Looked up from germline, CDR1 is SQVTM and CDR2 is ANQGSEA. V was trimmed by 4 bases and J by 4 bases, leaving 11 bases between them.

V is TRBV6-5 and J is TRBJ2-5, with 14 bases matching TRBD2. Germline V gene data show CDR1 as MNHEY and CDR2 as SVGAGI. The V gene end was trimmed by 8 bases and the J gene end by 5 bases; junction bases not matched to a gene: 1. CDR3 length equals 13 residues. CDR3 region: CASGTSGSETQYF. CDR3 bases: TGTGCCAGCGGGACTAGCGGGAGTGAGACCCAGTACTTC.

This chain joins TRBV7-9 and TRBJ2-5; D is possibly TRBD2 (5 bases). Germline CDR1 and CDR2: SEHNR and FQNEAQ (reference sequence). V was pared by 1 base and J by 2 bases, with 8 bases between. The CDR3 totals 14 residues. CDR3 nucleotides: TGTGCCAGCAGCTTAGAGAGGGTACAAGAGACCCAGTACTTC. The encoded protein is CASSLERVQETQYF.

The rearrangement links TRBV29-1 to TRBJ2-2, with D perhaps TRBD2 (6 bases). In germline, CDR1 is SQVTM, CDR2 ANQGSEA. The V gene lost 0 bases and the J gene lost 6 bases, with 20 bases spanning the gap. The CDR3 contains 17 residues. The CDR3 loop is CSVEDRLVVCPPGELFF. The CDR3 DNA follows: TGCAGCGTTGAAGATCGACTAGTTGTATGTCCCCCCGGGGAGCTGTTTTTT.

The chain has TRBV7-6 and TRBJ1-1; 7 bases fit TRBD1. The germline CDR1 and CDR2 sequences are SGHVS and FNYEAQ. V dropped 5 bases and J dropped 4; count of bases not matched to a gene: 10. This CDR3 has 15 amino acids. The CDR3 nucleotides read TGTGCCAGCAGCGCGGGGAACACAGGGGTCACTGAAGCTTTCTTT. Translating it yields CASSAGNTGVTEAFF.

V gene TRBV6-1 combines with J gene TRBJ1-4; 10 positions agree with TRBD1. V gave up 3 bases and J gave up 6 bases; unmatched junction bases: 1. Germline lookup yields CDR1 MNHNS and CDR2 SASEGT. The CDR3 is 14 amino acids. CDR3 loop: CASSEGTGDEKLFF. The CDR3 region has the DNA TGTGCCAGCAGTGAGGGGACAGGGGATGAAAAACTGTTTTTT.